This T cell receptor beta chain came from a study of shared clonotypes between healthy human individuals. Study-level findings and limits: Only a few donors were included, so the genetic and exposure-history diversity represented was limited. The sharing of 4% to 5.5% of naive CD4 clonotypes was seen across a few donors. Naive subsets tended to show greater estimated richness than memory subsets.

Trimming took 6 bases from V and 6 from J, leaving 18 bases between them. There are 15 residues in the CDR3. Germline V CDR1 and CDR2: KGHSH, LQKENI. Every immunoSEQ plate was one replicate of a subset's evenly spread DNA. The table came from immunoSEQ multiplex PCR; TCRdb's copy has only in-frame clones and leaves some out. The sample consists of roughly 1.4 million clones, approximately 98.5% of them appearing once. Note on this clone: Its antigen is currently unknown.

V gene TRBV18 combines with J gene TRBJ1-5, with D tentatively TRBD1 (5 bases). This receptor was identified in a young man in good health. Sequenced material: naive CD4+ T cells sorted from blood. Specified subset: CD45RA+ positively selected. The CDR3, as DNA: TGTGCCAGCTCCCGATGGGCAGATGGGGGTCAGCCCCAGCATTTT. Protein: CASSRWADGGQPQHF.